The 26 T cell receptor beta chains reported below all come from one sample, sequenced in a study of CD8+ T cells in alopecia areata. RNA was isolated and reverse transcribed to cDNA, the sequencing template. The repertoire was sequenced with immunoSEQ multiplex PCR; TCRdb's copy has only in-frame clones and lacks some. The repertoire consists of 140,000 to 150,000 clones, with about 60% occurring once and the leading ten covering nearly 6.5%. Sequencing was performed on CD4+ T cells sorted from blood, taken at week 0. These receptors all come from a human donor with alopecia areata.

The chain recombines TRBV7-9 with TRBJ2-3; TRBD1 is a possible D gene (6 bases). Germline V CDR1 and CDR2: SEHNR, FQNEAQ (reference sequence). The CDR3 covers 16 residues. Trimming took 0 bases from V and 0 from J, leaving 10 bases between them. In nucleotides, the CDR3 is TGTGCCAGCAGCTTAGCACAGGGCCCTAGCACAGATACGCAGTATTTT. This translates into CASSLAQGPSTDTQYF.

The rearrangement uses TRBV29-1 and TRBJ1-1, with TRBD1 matching over 7 bases. Germline V CDR1 and CDR2: SQVTM, ANQGSEA. This CDR3 has 13 residues. With 3 bases clipped from V and 4 bases from J, the junction kept 5 bases outside the gene matches. The CDR3 DNA reads TGCAGCGTTGAGACAGGGCCGGGCACTGAAGCTTTCTTT. It yields the protein CSVETGPGTEAFF. The whole variable domain, remainder taken from reference TRBV29-1 and TRBJ1-1, is SAVISQKPSRDICQRGTSLTIQCQVDSQVTMMFWYRQQPGQSLTLIATANQGSEATYESGFVIDKFPISRPNLTFSTLTVSNMSPEDSSIYLCSVETGPGTEAFFGQGTRLTVV.

The chain uses TRBV18 and TRBJ2-5; no reliable D call. CDR1 and CDR2 from the germline V gene are KGHSH and LQKENI. The CDR3 is 13 residues long. The V gene lost 3 bases and the J gene lost 3 bases, with 8 bases spanning the gap. The CDR3 DNA reads TGTGCCAGCTCACCCGGACGGGAAGAGACCCAGTACTTC. Protein: CASSPGREETQYF. Looking up the rest from reference TRBV18 and TRBJ2-5 gives the full variable domain: NAGVMQNPRHLVRRRGQEARLRCSPMKGHSHVYWYRQLPEEGLKFMVYLQKENIIDESGMPKERFSAEFPKEGPSILRIQQVVRGDSAAYFCASSPGREETQYFGPGTRLLVL.

The chain joins TRBV7-9 to TRBJ2-5; tentatively, D is TRBD1 (5 bases). V dropped 4 bases and J dropped 1 base, with 16 bases sitting between them. CDR3 length: 16 amino acids. Per the germline V gene, CDR1 is SEHNR and CDR2 is FQNEAQ (reference sequence). This CDR3 is CASSSQFQGGQETQYF. The CDR3 DNA reads TGTGCCAGCAGCTCCCAATTCCAGGGCGGCCAAGAGACCCAGTACTTC.

V gene TRBV30 combines with J gene TRBJ2-1; 13 bases match TRBD2. The CDR3 covers 17 residues. With 3 bases clipped from V and 5 bases from J, the junction kept 10 bases outside the gene matches. Looked up from germline, CDR1 is GTSNPN and CDR2 is SVGIG (reference sequence). The DNA of the CDR3 is TGTGCCTGGAGCGCACTAAGGACTAGCGGGGGTCACAATGAGCAGTTCTTC. The encoded protein is CAWSALRTSGGHNEQFF.

This clone was detected only a few times. V and J are TRBV29-1 and TRBJ1-2; tentative D call: TRBD1 (5 bases). V dropped 2 bases and J dropped 4 bases, with 14 bases sitting between them. Germline CDR1 is SQVTM and CDR2 is ANQGSEA. This CDR3 is built from 14 residues. The CDR3 loop is CSVERAKGPYGYTF. As DNA, the CDR3 is TGCAGCGTTGAAAGGGCCAAGGGGCCCTATGGCTACACCTTC.

The rearrangement joins TRBV7-9 to TRBJ1-4; weak D call: TRBD1 (5 bases). V was clipped by 5 bases and J by 8 bases, with 9 bases between them. The CDR3 is made up of 12 amino acids. Germline-derived CDR1 and CDR2 are SEHNR and FQNEAQ (reference sequence). The CDR3 region has the DNA TGTGCCAGCAGCCCCGAGGGGGAAAAACTGTTTTTT. Its protein product is CASSPEGEKLFF.

The chain is built from TRBV7-2 and TRBJ1-3; no clear D gene. The CDR3 length is 15 residues. Germline V gene data show CDR1 as SGHTA and CDR2 as FQGNSA. The germline V and J ends were trimmed by 1 base and 1 base, with 8 bases remaining between them. CDR3 sequence: CASSLELVSGNTIYF. DNA for the CDR3: TGTGCCAGCAGCTTAGAATTGGTATCTGGAAACACCATATATTTT.

This rearrangement joins TRBV4-3 to TRBJ1-1; no reliable D call. Germline CDR1 LGHNA, CDR2 YSLEER. V was clipped by 1 base and J by 8 bases, with 11 bases between them. The CDR3 has 13 amino acids. This chain's CDR3 is CASSQGPGLEAFF. In DNA, the CDR3 is TGCGCCAGCAGCCAAGGTCCGGGGTTGGAAGCTTTCTTT.

In its sample, this clone was seen many times. The rearrangement links TRBV7-9 to TRBJ2-5; D might be TRBD1 or TRBD2, each matching 5 bases. CDR1 SEHNR and CDR2 FQNEAQ come from the germline V gene (reference sequence). The CDR3 contains 15 residues. Trimming stripped 5 bases from V and 4 bases from J, with 17 bases between. CDR3 amino acids: CASSPPGTFRETQYF. The CDR3 bases are TGTGCCAGCAGCCCCCCCGGGACCTTCCGAGAGACCCAGTACTTC.

This chain links TRBV30 with TRBJ2-5, with D unresolved. The CDR3 loop spans 15 amino acids. CDR1 is GTSNPN, CDR2 SVGIG, per germline (reference sequence). V was cut by 2 bases and J by 1 base, with 14 bases left in between. This CDR3 reads CAWSTASPSQETQYF. The CDR3 region has the DNA TGTGCCTGGAGTACGGCTTCCCCAAGCCAAGAGACCCAGTACTTC.

V gene TRBV18 combines with J gene TRBJ1-1, with TRBD1 identical over 9 bases. V trimming: 2 bases; J trimming: 1 base; junction bases outside the gene matches: 8. Germline lookup yields CDR1 KGHSH and CDR2 LQKENI. CDR3 length: 17 residues. This chain's CDR3 is CASSPFTGTGTNTEAFF. The CDR3, as DNA: TGTGCCAGCTCACCATTCACCGGGACAGGGACGAACACTGAAGCTTTCTTT.

The chain uses TRBV7-2 and TRBJ2-2; possible D gene TRBD1, 5 bases. Trimming shortened V by 5 bases and J by 3 bases, and 10 bases separated the two germline ends. The CDR3 loop spans 14 amino acids. Per the germline V gene, CDR1 is SGHTA and CDR2 is FQGNSA. CDR3 bases: TGTGCCAGCAGCCCGGACACTTACACCGGGGAGCTGTTTTTT. This codes for CASSPDTYTGELFF.

The V and J genes are TRBV18 and TRBJ2-1; D is possibly TRBD1 or TRBD2 (5 bases each). The germline V gene has CDR1 KGHSH and CDR2 LQKENI. The CDR3 runs 16 residues. The germline V and J ends were trimmed by 0 bases and 6 bases, with 15 bases remaining between them. The CDR3 nucleotides read TGTGCCAGCTCACCACCCTCTGGGACCGAGGCCAATGAGCAGTTCTTC. Protein product: CASSPPSGTEANEQFF.

The V call is TRBV2, the J call TRBJ1-1; D uncertain. Trimming took off 2 bases at V and 7 bases at J, with 5 bases between the two ends. The CDR3 loop spans 11 amino acids. The germline CDR1 and CDR2 sequences are SNHLY and FYNNEI. This CDR3 reads CASSEFIEAFF. In DNA, the CDR3 is TGTGCCAGCAGTGAATTCATTGAAGCTTTCTTT.

This chain joins TRBV19 and TRBJ2-2; TRBD2 might be the D (6 bases). The CDR3 runs to 15 residues. Germline CDR1 and CDR2: LNHDA and SQIVND (reference sequence). V lost 2 bases to trimming and J lost 2 bases, with 9 bases between them. CDR3 residues: CASSISGTNTGELFF. Here the CDR3 DNA reads TGTGCCAGTAGTATATCGGGGACTAACACCGGGGAGCTGTTTTTT.

The rearrangement uses TRBV5-1 and TRBJ1-2; 8 bases line up with TRBD1. After removal of 4 bases from V and 4 bases from J, the junction contained 9 bases not matched to a gene. CDR1 SGHRS and CDR2 YFSETQ come from the germline V gene. This CDR3 region has 15 residues. The CDR3 reads CASSPWTGNTYGYTF. CDR3 in DNA: TGCGCCAGCAGCCCGTGGACAGGGAACACCTATGGCTACACCTTC.

The chain employs TRBV5-6 and TRBJ1-1, with TRBD1 identical over 10 bases. The germline gives CDR1 SGHDT, CDR2 YYEEEE. The V segment lost 4 bases and the J segment 3 bases; nucleotides outside the gene matches: 6. CDR3 length: 15 residues. The CDR3 reads CASSDPGTGDTEAFF. The CDR3 nucleotides are TGTGCCAGCAGCGACCCTGGGACAGGGGACACTGAAGCTTTCTTT. Full variable domain (outside the CDR3, taken from reference TRBV5-6 and TRBJ1-1): DAGVTQSPTHLIKTRGQQVTLRCSPKSGHDTVSWYQQALGQGPQFIFQYYEEEERQRGNFPDRFSGHQFPNYSSELNVNALLLGDSALYLCASSDPGTGDTEAFFGQGTRLTVV.

The gene calls are TRBV6-5 and TRBJ1-5; weak D call: TRBD1 (6 bases). The CDR3 length is 13 residues. V lost 7 bases and J 3 bases, leaving 10 bases between the germline ends. The V gene's germline CDR1 is MNHEY and CDR2 SVGAGI. The CDR3 DNA reads as TGTGCCAGCAAACGGGACACCAATCAGCCCCAGCATTTT. Its protein product is CASKRDTNQPQHF.

CDR3 region: CASSPGECEQYF. DNA of the CDR3: TGTGCCAGCAGCCCGGGGGAGTGCGAGCAGTACTTC. The chain links TRBV11-3 to TRBJ2-7; perhaps TRBD2 as D (6 bases). Germline CDR1 reads SGHNT; CDR2 reads YENEEA. Trimming left V 5 bases short and J 6 bases short, with 11 bases between. This CDR3 is built from 12 residues.

The gene calls are TRBV7-9 and TRBJ2-1; no clear D. This CDR3 has 12 amino acids. CDR1 and CDR2 (germline): SEHNR, FQNEAQ (reference sequence). V lost 2 bases, J lost 4 bases, and 3 bases lay in between. CDR3 sequence (DNA): TGTGCCAGCAGCTTACTGTACAATGAGCAGTTCTTC. Translating it yields CASSLLYNEQFF.

V usage is TRBV2 and J usage is TRBJ2-2; unclear D gene. V was clipped by 5 bases and J by 0 bases, with 7 bases between them. The CDR3 extends over 14 amino acids. The germline V gene encodes CDR1 SNHLY and CDR2 FYNNEI. Here the CDR3 DNA reads TGTGCCAGCAGTCCTCTATCGAACACCGGGGAGCTGTTTTTT. Protein sequence: CASSPLSNTGELFF.

J is TRBJ1-2 and V is TRBV7-2; 8 bases map to TRBD1. The CDR3 length is 13 residues. Trimming cost V 6 bases and J 7 bases; bases outside gene matches: 7. The germline V gene has CDR1 SGHTA and CDR2 FQGNSA. The CDR3 spells CASRTTGGGGYTF. The CDR3 DNA is TGTGCCAGCAGAACCACAGGGGGGGGTGGCTACACCTTC.

The rearrangement joins TRBV5-6 to TRBJ2-1; D might be TRBD2 (6 bases). CDR1 SGHDT and CDR2 YYEEEE come from the germline V gene. This CDR3 spans 15 amino acids. Trimming left V 2 bases short and J 4 bases short, with 13 bases between. The CDR3 bases are TGTGCCAGCAGCTTTTACCTAGCGAATTACAATGAGCAGTTCTTC. Amino acids: CASSFYLANYNEQFF.

V is TRBV30 and J is TRBJ2-5; D is ambiguous. The V end lost 1 base, the J end lost 4 bases, and 10 bases lay between the germline ends. In germline, CDR1 is GTSNPN, CDR2 SVGIG (reference sequence). The CDR3 spans 13 residues. This CDR3 is CAWSEQVRETQYF. The CDR3 bases are TGTGCCTGGAGTGAACAAGTTCGAGAGACCCAGTACTTC.

The chain has TRBV29-1 and TRBJ2-5; perhaps D is TRBD1 or TRBD2 (5 bases each). V lost 6 bases, J lost 5 bases, and 16 bases lay in between. The germline CDR1 and CDR2 sequences are SQVTM and ANQGSEA. The CDR3 length is 13 residues. In nucleotides, the CDR3 is TGCAGCGTGATGGGGGTTAATGGCGAGACCCAGTACTTC. It codes for CSVMGVNGETQYF.